The 6 T cell receptor beta chains presented below share a single source sample, sequenced in a study of blood T cell repertoires in COVID-19. TCRdb's copy holds only in-frame clones and misses some; the assay was immunoSEQ multiplex PCR. The sample has approximately 300,000 clones; roughly 90% are singletons. The sample taken for sequencing was PBMCs or T cells enriched from blood (not recorded which). The receptors originated from a woman aged 25-40 years who had recovered from COVID-19.

The chain is built from TRBV6-5 and TRBJ1-1; D remains unclear. The CDR3 is 13 residues long. Germline CDR1 reads MNHEY; CDR2 reads SVGAGI. Between the trimmed V and J ends, which lost 2 bases and 1 base, there was a span of 5 bases. The CDR3 sequence: CASSYGPNTEAFF. CDR3 coding DNA: TGTGCCAGCAGTTACGGGCCGAACACTGAAGCTTTCTTT.

This chain connects TRBV24-1 to TRBJ1-2; unclear D gene. The CDR3 is 11 residues long. In germline, CDR1 is KGHDR, CDR2 SFDVKD. The V end was cut by 4 bases, the J end by 5 bases, with 4 bases between. This chain's CDR3 is CATSDSYGYTF. The DNA of the CDR3 is TGTGCCACCAGTGACTCTTATGGCTACACCTTC.

The V gene is TRBV19, the J gene TRBJ2-1; 8 bases map to TRBD2. CDR1 LNHDA and CDR2 SQIVND come from the germline V gene (reference sequence). CDR3 length: 16 residues. V was clipped by 6 bases and J by 7 bases; unmatched bases: 14. The CDR3 DNA follows: TGTGCCAGTAGCACATTCCCGGGACTAGGGGTAAATGAGCAGTTCTTC. Its translation is CASSTFPGLGVNEQFF. Together with reference TRBV19 and TRBJ2-1, the CDR3 gives the full variable domain: DGGITQSPKYLFRKEGQNVTLSCEQNLNHDAMYWYRQDPGQGLRLIYYSQIVNDFQKGDIAEGYSVSREKKESFPLTVTSAQKNPTAFYLCASSTFPGLGVNEQFFGPGTRLTVL.

The chain joins TRBV4-2 to TRBJ2-2; TRBD2 is a possible D gene (5 bases). From germline, CDR1 is LGHNA and CDR2 YNFKEQ. This CDR3 is built from 17 residues. Trimming shortened V by 4 bases and J by 6 bases, and 21 bases separated the two germline ends. Written as DNA, the CDR3 is TGTGCCAGCAGCCCAGGATGGACCTCACGAGGGTCCGGGGAGCTGTTTTTT. Protein: CASSPGWTSRGSGELFF.

This clone was observed a single time. The gene calls are TRBV11-3 and TRBJ2-2, with D possibly being TRBD2 (6 bases). The germline V and J ends were trimmed by 5 bases and 3 bases, with 13 bases remaining between them. Germline values: CDR1 SGHNT, CDR2 YENEEA. The CDR3 totals 15 residues. The CDR3 DNA reads as TGTGCCAGCAGCGTAGGTGGGGGGTACACCGGGGAGCTGTTTTTT. This sequence encodes CASSVGGGYTGELFF.

This chain joins TRBV28 and TRBJ2-2; 8 bases map to TRBD1. J was trimmed by 3 bases and V by 7 bases; bases with no gene match: 4. The CDR3 is 14 amino acids. Germline CDR1 MDHEN, CDR2 SYDVKM. The CDR3 sequence: CASKRQGYTGELFF. In DNA, the CDR3 is TGTGCCAGCAAACGACAGGGGTACACCGGGGAGCTGTTTTTT.